The 26 T cell receptor beta chains below come from one sample, sequenced in a study of T cells in Graves' hyperthyroidism and ophthalmopathy. The TCR beta CDR3 regions underwent amplification using RNA transcripts as the source. Researchers ran a first-round RT-PCR on the TCR CDR3 using the HTBI primer set. TCRdb re-derived calls from the multiplex PCR reads in MiXCR, one entry per CDR3 protein. The sample yields hundreds of thousands of distinct CDR3 sequences, around 40% seen once. The material sequenced was blood. All receptors derive from a woman between 35 and 50 years old with Graves' hyperthyroidism.

The V call is TRBV11-2, the J call TRBJ1-6; tentative D call: TRBD1 (6 bases). V lost 8 bases and J lost 2, with 10 bases in between. The CDR3 consists of 14 residues. The germline CDR1 and CDR2 sequences are SGHAT and FQNNGV. This CDR3 is CASCRGAYNSPLHF. CDR3 nucleotides: TGTGCCAGCTGCAGGGGTGCCTATAATTCACCCCTCCACTTT. The full variable domain, rest sourced from reference TRBV11-2 and TRBJ1-6, is EAGVAQSPRYKIIEKRQSVAFWCNPISGHATLYWYQQILGQGPKLLIQFQNNGVVDDSQLPKDRFSAERLKGVDSTLKIQPAKLEDSAVYLCASCRGAYNSPLHFGNGTRLTVT.

In its sample, this clonotype was seen a few times. A much more abundant neighbour one base away suggests this may be a read error. J is TRBJ1-5 and V is TRBV4-3; no reliable D call. Germline-derived CDR1 and CDR2 are LGHNA and YSLEER. The CDR3 loop spans 14 amino acids. V lost 0 bases to trimming and J lost 11 bases, with 14 bases between them. The CDR3 protein is CASSQDLGEFAQHF. CDR3 coding DNA: TGCGCCAGCAGCCAAGATCTTGGGGAATTTGCCCAGCATTTT.

In its sample, this clonotype was seen many times. CDR3 nucleotides: TGTGCCAGCAGCTTAGGCGTTGACAGCTCACATGGCTACACCTTC. This gives the protein CASSLGVDSSHGYTF. The V call is TRBV11-2, the J call TRBJ1-2; D might be TRBD1 (5 bases). The CDR3 length is 15 residues. Trimming shortened V by 1 base and J by 6 bases, and 15 bases separated the two germline ends. CDR1 is SGHAT and CDR2 is FQNNGV in the germline V gene.

The chain recombines TRBV7-9 with TRBJ1-4; D call uncertain. This CDR3 comprises 17 residues. The V and J ends lost 10 bases and 2 bases respectively, with 23 bases between them. Germline-derived CDR1 and CDR2 are SEHNR and FQNEAQ (reference sequence). DNA for the CDR3: TGTGCCACCGGAGCCGGGTCCCTAAAAGCTACTAATGAAAAACTGTTTTTT. As protein: CATGAGSLKATNEKLFF. Complete variable domain (other parts from reference TRBV7-9 and TRBJ1-4): DTGVSQNPRHKITKRGQNVTFRCDPISEHNRLYWYRQTLGQGPEFLTYFQNEAQLEKSRLLSDRFSAERPKGSFSTLEIQRTEQGDSAMYLCATGAGSLKATNEKLFFGSGTQLSVL.

The sample holds many counts of this clonotype. The chain has TRBV7-9 and TRBJ2-5; perhaps D is TRBD1 or TRBD2 (5 bases each). This CDR3 region has 18 residues. Germline CDR1 and CDR2: SEHNR and FQNEAQ (reference sequence). Trimming took 3 bases from V and 5 from J, leaving 25 bases between them. The CDR3 nucleotides are TGTGCCAGCAGCTTTAACCCCGGGACCACTGGGGGAGTGGAGACCCAGTACTTC. Protein: CASSFNPGTTGGVETQYF.

On this clonotype itself: One end of the junction varies from germline; a read error may be responsible. The rearrangement joins TRBV2 to TRBJ2-1, with D possibly matching TRBD2 (5 bases). The CDR3 spans 13 residues. Germline lookup yields CDR1 SNHLY and CDR2 FYNNEI. The CDR3 sequence: CASSEALRGEQLF. DNA of the CDR3: TGTGCCAGCAGTGAAGCGCTTCGGGGTGAGCAGCTCTTC. Together with reference TRBV2 and TRBJ2-1, the CDR3 gives the full variable domain: EPEVTQTPSHQVTQMGQEVILRCVPISNHLYFYWYRQILGQKVEFLVSFYNNEISEKSEIFDDQFSVERPDGSNFTLKIRSTKLEDSAMYFCASSEALRGEQLFGPGTRLTVL.

This clonotype was detected many times. The chain carries TRBV20-1 and TRBJ2-5; D may be TRBD1 or TRBD2 (6 bases each). Germline loops: CDR1 DFQATT, CDR2 SNEGSKA (reference sequence). This CDR3 contains 15 residues. Trimming took 4 bases from V and 4 from J, leaving 19 bases between them. The CDR3 DNA follows: TGCAGTGCTATATTCAGCCCGGGGGCAACAGAGACCCAGTACTTC. It translates to CSAIFSPGATETQYF.

Only a few counts were recorded for this clonotype. The chain is built from TRBV12-3 or TRBV12-4 and TRBJ1-2; D gene uncertain. Trimming removed 7 bases at V and 2 bases at J, with 17 bases between. The CDR3 has 15 amino acids. This chain's CDR3 is CASTMAGALNYGYTF. The CDR3 DNA sequence: TGTGCCAGCACCATGGCGGGCGCCCTAAACTATGGCTACACCTTC.

CDR3 nucleotide sequence: TGTGCCAGCAGCTCGGCTTACAGGGCTCTTGGCTACACCTTC. It translates to CASSSAYRALGYTF. The genes are TRBV7-6 and TRBJ1-2; weak D call: TRBD1 (6 bases). The CDR3 loop spans 14 amino acids. The germline gives CDR1 SGHVS, CDR2 FNYEAQ. V lost 4 bases and J lost 7, with 16 bases in between.

The chain links TRBV11-2 to TRBJ1-5; D unresolved. Per the germline V gene, CDR1 is SGHAT and CDR2 is FQNNGV. Between the trimmed V and J ends, which lost 8 bases and 0 bases, there was a span of 17 bases. The CDR3 spans 16 residues. CDR3 sequence: CASGREGTDSNQPQHF. DNA of the CDR3: TGTGCCAGCGGGCGGGAGGGCACAGATAGCAATCAGCCCCAGCATTTT.

A word on this clonotype: Here the CDR3 omits its conserved ending phenylalanine or tryptophan, so a read error is the likely source. Because the CDR3's place on the DNA is in doubt, the DNA is left out and the CDR3 is given as listed by TCRdb. V and J are TRBV7-2 and TRBJ1-4; the table's D call of TRBD1 was not tested on the DNA. Germline CDR1 and CDR2: SGHTA and FQGNSA. The CDR3 region is 8 residues in length, termini included. CDR3 region: CASSLATG.

This clonotype was found many times. The chain couples TRBV20-1 to TRBJ1-1, with D maybe TRBD1 (6 bases). The CDR3 spans 17 residues. The V end lost 0 bases, the J end lost 7 bases, and 24 bases lay between the germline ends. Germline V lookup: CDR1 DFQATT, CDR2 SNEGSKA (reference sequence). Here the CDR3 DNA reads TGCAGTGCTAGAGATTTGGACAGAACACAAGCGAAGGGTGAAGCTTTCTTT. Protein sequence: CSARDLDRTQAKGEAFF.

This clonotype was observed many times. The V call is TRBV19, the J call TRBJ2-7; D not resolved. Germline CDR1 is LNHDA and CDR2 is SQIVND (reference sequence). CDR3 length equals 12 residues. V lost 1 base and J lost 7, with 8 bases in between. The CDR3 protein is CASSIGDVEQYF. The CDR3 DNA is TGTGCCAGTAGTATAGGCGACGTGGAGCAGTACTTC. The full variable domain, rest sourced from reference TRBV19 and TRBJ2-7, is DGGITQSPKYLFRKEGQNVTLSCEQNLNHDAMYWYRQDPGQGLRLIYYSQIVNDFQKGDIAEGYSVSREKKESFPLTVTSAQKNPTAFYLCASSIGDVEQYFGPGTRLTVT.

This clonotype turned up a few times. The V gene is TRBV7-9, the J gene TRBJ1-1; D call uncertain. Between the trimmed V and J ends, which lost 3 bases and 0 bases, there was a span of 14 bases. Germline V gene data show CDR1 as SEHNR and CDR2 as FQNEAQ (reference sequence). This CDR3 has 16 amino acids. The CDR3 reads CASSLVPVLMNTEAFF. CDR3 bases: TGTGCCAGCAGCTTGGTTCCGGTCCTAATGAACACTGAAGCTTTCTTT.

A few counts support this clonotype. J is TRBJ2-2 and V is TRBV2, with a weak D call TRBD1 (5 bases). Germline-derived CDR1 and CDR2 are SNHLY and FYNNEI. The CDR3 is 14 residues long. Trimming shortened V by 2 bases and J by 3 bases, and 7 bases separated the two germline ends. For the CDR3, the DNA is TGTGCCAGCAGTGAATTAGGGGACACCGGGGAGCTGTTTTTT. Amino acids: CASSELGDTGELFF.

This clonotype was seen at least ten times. This sequence joins TRBV7-3 and TRBJ1-2; 9 bases are shared with TRBD1. V was clipped by 5 bases and J by 6 bases; unmatched bases: 4. Looked up from germline, CDR1 is SGHTA and CDR2 is FQGTGA. There are 13 residues in the CDR3. The CDR3 loop reads CASSPGTGHGYTF. The CDR3 DNA is TGTGCCAGCAGCCCGGGGACAGGGCATGGCTACACCTTC.

As to this clonotype: This sequence may be a read error, since a much larger clone differs from it by one base. The J gene is TRBJ1-2, the V gene TRBV7-2; D call uncertain. Trimming cost V 5 bases and J 6 bases, with 16 bases left between them. Germline lookup yields CDR1 SGHTA and CDR2 FQGNSA. This CDR3 region has 14 residues. The CDR3, as DNA: TGTGCCAGCAGCCGTGCTACACAAGGAGATGGCTACACCTTC. Its protein is CASSRATQGDGYTF.

This clonotype was detected many times. V and J are TRBV10-2 and TRBJ2-7; no clear D gene. This CDR3 region has 13 residues. The V gene's germline CDR1 is WSHSY and CDR2 SAAADI. The V end lost 6 bases, the J end lost 2 bases, and 11 bases lay between the germline ends. This CDR3 reads CASRRRTAYEQYF. Written as DNA, the CDR3 is TGCGCCAGCAGACGCCGAACCGCCTACGAGCAGTACTTC.

This clonotype occurred many times. The rearrangement links TRBV6-5 to TRBJ2-2, with TRBD1 identical over 9 bases. Germline values: CDR1 MNHEY, CDR2 SVGAGI. With 5 bases clipped from V and 4 bases from J, the junction kept 2 bases outside the gene matches. The CDR3 sequence is 14 residues long. CDR3 sequence reads: CASSRTGVTGELFF. In nucleotides, the CDR3 is TGTGCCAGCAGTCGGACAGGGGTCACCGGGGAGCTGTTTTTT.

On this clonotype itself: Since a much larger clone is just one base distant, this may be a read error. V usage is TRBV7-2 and J usage is TRBJ2-3, with D unresolved. The germline gives CDR1 SGHTA, CDR2 FQGNSA. This CDR3 spans 13 amino acids. V was cut by 5 bases and J by 5 bases, with 11 bases left in between. The CDR3 region is CASSPLGLDTQYF. CDR3 DNA: TGTGCCAGCAGCCCACTCGGGCTAGATACGCAGTATTTT.

As for this clonotype: Since the CDR3 does not end with the conserved phenylalanine or tryptophan, this likely comes from a read error. The V and J genes are TRBV6-1 and TRBJ1-5; TRBD1 matches 7 bases. The length of the CDR3 is 15 residues. In germline, CDR1 is MNHNS, CDR2 SASEGT. V lost 6 bases to trimming and J lost 5 bases; unmatched junction nucleotides: 10. The CDR3: CASSLTGEGHQPQHL. The CDR3 region has the DNA TGTGCCAGCAGCCTCACAGGGGAAGGGCATCAGCCCCAGCATCTT.

V gene TRBV20-1 combines with J gene TRBJ2-5; 9 nucleotides line up with TRBD2. The CDR3 loop spans 15 amino acids. The ends lost 2 bases at V and 3 bases at J; junction bases unmatched: 7. Germline values: CDR1 DFQATT, CDR2 SNEGSKA (reference sequence). The CDR3 bases are TGCAGTGCTAGAATGTCCCTAGCGGGGAAAGAGACCCAGTACTTC. Translation gives CSARMSLAGKETQYF.

This clonotype was seen more than once but under ten times. J is TRBJ2-7 and V is TRBV7-2; 8 bases align to TRBD2. The CDR3 runs 15 residues. Germline V CDR1 and CDR2: SGHTA, FQGNSA. Germline trimming cut 6 bases from V and 2 bases from J; bases unmatched to any gene: 9. DNA for the CDR3: TGTGCCAGCAGTTCGTCTAGCGGGTCTACCTACGAGCAGTACTTC. Its translation: CASSSSSGSTYEQYF.

This clonotype was counted a few times. The chain couples TRBV6-6 to TRBJ1-1; maybe TRBD1 (5 bases). Germline V gene sequence: CDR1 MNHNY, CDR2 SVGAGI (reference sequence). This CDR3 has 14 residues. Trimming took off 5 bases at V and 4 bases at J, with 14 bases between the two ends. Here the CDR3 DNA reads TGTGCCAGCAGTGAAAGGCAGGGTTTCACTGAAGCTTTCTTT. Its protein product is CASSERQGFTEAFF.

In regard to this clonotype: A read error may be the cause here, since a much bigger clone is one base away. The chain combines TRBV10-3 with TRBJ1-2; D is unresolved. V gave up 4 bases and J gave up 12 bases, with 12 bases separating them. The CDR3 is 11 residues long. Germline V lookup: CDR1 ENHRY, CDR2 SYGVKD. The chain's CDR3 is CAISARLAHTF. The CDR3 DNA follows: TGTGCCATCAGTGCTCGACTAGCCCACACCTTC.

This clonotype was seen repeatedly, ten times or more. The V and J genes are TRBV3-1 and TRBJ1-5; D ambiguous. CDR3 length equals 15 residues. Germline V lookup: CDR1 LGHDT, CDR2 YNNKEL (reference sequence). V was trimmed by 0 bases and J by 1 base, leaving 7 bases between them. The CDR3 protein is CASSQDMQSNQPQHF. CDR3 in DNA: TGTGCCAGCAGCCAAGACATGCAGAGCAATCAGCCCCAGCATTTT.